The 6 T cell receptor beta chains in this list originate from one sample, sequenced in a study of T cell responses to AZD1222 COVID-19 vaccine. Sequencing used immunoSEQ multiplex PCR; TCRdb keeps in-frame clones, though not all of them. This table has more than 100,000 clones, 85% to 90% appearing once. Sequences were derived from peripheral blood, sampled on day 0 of AZD1222 vaccination. These receptors were obtained from an adult in good health.

The chain links TRBV21-1 to TRBJ2-2; the table's D call, TRBD1, was not checked against the DNA. TRBV21-1 has pseudogene status. The CDR3 runs to 18 residues. The DNA for the CDR3 is TGTGCCAGCAGCAAACATAGGGGGCCCCTTCCGAACACCGGGGAGCTGTTTTTT. Translation gives CASSKHRGPLPNTGELFF.

The chain joins TRBV7-2 to TRBJ1-2, with D unresolved. CDR1 is SGHTA, CDR2 FQGNSA, per germline. V gave up 5 bases and J gave up 3 bases, with 13 bases separating them. CDR3 length equals 14 residues. This chain's CDR3 is CASSPSAMYYGYTF. The CDR3 region has the DNA TGTGCCAGCAGCCCTTCTGCCATGTACTATGGCTACACCTTC.

This clone was observed once. The V and J genes are TRBV3-1 (or the pseudogene TRBV3-2) and TRBJ2-2; D is perhaps TRBD1 or TRBD2 (6 bases each). The CDR3 is 16 amino acids. The germline V gene has CDR1 LGHDT and CDR2 YNNKEL (reference sequence). V was trimmed by 1 base and J by 1 base, leaving 10 bases between them. The CDR3 DNA reads as TGTGCCAGCAGCCAAGGTGGAGGGGGGAACACCGGGGAGCTGTTTTTT. Translation: CASSQGGGGNTGELFF.

Only one count was recorded for this clone. The J gene is TRBJ2-6, the V gene TRBV10-1, with unresolved D. V was shortened by 6 bases and J by 0 bases, with 9 bases between the two germline ends. The germline CDR1 and CDR2 sequences are WNHNN and SYGVQD (reference sequence). The CDR3 length is 15 residues. The CDR3 loop is CASSPLSSGANVLTF. The CDR3 DNA reads as TGCGCCAGCAGCCCTCTCAGCTCTGGGGCCAACGTCCTGACTTTC.

J is TRBJ1-2 and V is TRBV2; 9 bases line up with TRBD1. Germline lookup yields CDR1 SNHLY and CDR2 FYNNEI. V dropped 6 bases and J dropped 2; count of bases not matched to a gene: 4. The CDR3 covers 14 residues. The CDR3 sequence is CASREQGANYGYTF. CDR3 nucleotide sequence: TGTGCCAGCAGAGAACAGGGGGCGAACTATGGCTACACCTTC. The complete variable domain, with remaining parts taken from reference TRBV2 and TRBJ1-2, reads EPEVTQTPSHQVTQMGQEVILRCVPISNHLYFYWYRQILGQKVEFLVSFYNNEISEKSEIFDDQFSVERPDGSNFTLKIRSTKLEDSAMYFCASREQGANYGYTFGSGTRLTVV.

The rearrangement joins TRBV27 to TRBJ1-1; 7 nucleotides agree with TRBD1. The CDR3 is 14 residues long. Unmatched junction bases numbered 11, after V lost 10 bases and J lost 3 bases. Germline V CDR1 and CDR2: MNHEY, SMNVEV (reference sequence). The CDR3, as DNA: TGTGCCACCAACGGCCCTAGGGGGCACACTGAAGCTTTCTTT. It translates to CATNGPRGHTEAFF.